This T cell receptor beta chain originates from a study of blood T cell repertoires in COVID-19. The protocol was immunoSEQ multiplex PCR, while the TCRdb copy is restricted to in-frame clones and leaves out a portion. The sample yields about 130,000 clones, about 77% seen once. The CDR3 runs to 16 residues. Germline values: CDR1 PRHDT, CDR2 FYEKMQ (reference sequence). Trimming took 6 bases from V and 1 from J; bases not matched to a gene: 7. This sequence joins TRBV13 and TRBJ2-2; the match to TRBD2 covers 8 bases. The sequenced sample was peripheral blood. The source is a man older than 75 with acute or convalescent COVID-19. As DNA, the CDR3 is TGTGCCAGCAGGCCTCCGAGCGGGGGGAACACCGGGGAGCTGTTTTTT. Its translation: CASRPPSGGNTGELFF.